This TCR beta chain is drawn from a study of cytomegalovirus exposure and HLA in healthy donors. It was with 60 Vbeta and 13 Jbeta primers that the PCR ran. Per the study methods: An analysis performed later counted 74 million or so unique TCR beta chains (approximately 12 million of them shared). Generated by immunoSEQ multiplex PCR, the TCRdb table keeps only in-frame clones and is missing some. V and J calls and clone size follow that table, whereas D and trimming were derived from the DNA. The data contain around 120,000 clones, 55% to 75% of them seen just once; the ten biggest clones take up around 3.9%. As regards this clone: Its antigen is not known.

General study points: Earlier findings revealed that most TCR beta V segments proved productive either about 90% or about 30% of the time.

Trimming shortened V by 4 bases and J by 7 bases, and 7 bases separated the two germline ends. Germline lookup yields CDR1 SGHNT and CDR2 YYREEE (reference sequence). The CDR3 length is 11 residues. The gene calls are TRBV5-4 and TRBJ2-3; D not certain. The clonotype comes from a man aged 30-40 years in good health and CMV-seropositive. Sequencing was performed on PBMCs. As DNA, the CDR3 is TGTGCCAGCAGCGATGCTAATACGCAGTATTTT. This codes for CASSDANTQYF. Full variable domain (remainder filled in from reference TRBV5-4 and TRBJ2-3): ETGVTQSPTHLIKTRGQQVTLRCSSQSGHNTVSWYQQALGQGPQFIFQYYREEENGRGNFPPRFSGLQFPNYSSELNVNALELDDSALYLCASSDANTQYFGPGTRLTVL.